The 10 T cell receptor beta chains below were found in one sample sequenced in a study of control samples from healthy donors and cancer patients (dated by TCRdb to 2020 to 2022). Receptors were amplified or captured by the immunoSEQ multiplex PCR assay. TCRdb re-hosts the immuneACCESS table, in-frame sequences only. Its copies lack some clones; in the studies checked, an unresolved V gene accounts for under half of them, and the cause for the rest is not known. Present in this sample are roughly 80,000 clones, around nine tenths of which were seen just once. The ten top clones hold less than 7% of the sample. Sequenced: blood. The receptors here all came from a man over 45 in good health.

The CDR3 coding sequence is TGTGCCAGCACCTGGGGGATGAATGGCTACACCTTC. Its translation: CASTWGMNGYTF. The V gene is TRBV12-3 or TRBV12-4, the J gene TRBJ1-2; a weak D match, TRBD1 (5 bases). There are 12 residues in the CDR3. V lost 7 bases, J lost 6 bases, and 12 bases lay in between.

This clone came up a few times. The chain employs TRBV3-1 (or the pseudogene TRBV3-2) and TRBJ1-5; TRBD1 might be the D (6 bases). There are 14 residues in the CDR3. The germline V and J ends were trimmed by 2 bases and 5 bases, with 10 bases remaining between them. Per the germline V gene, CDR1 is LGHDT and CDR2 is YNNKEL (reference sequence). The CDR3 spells CASSQSGADQPQHF. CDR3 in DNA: TGTGCCAGCAGCCAATCAGGGGCAGATCAGCCCCAGCATTTT.

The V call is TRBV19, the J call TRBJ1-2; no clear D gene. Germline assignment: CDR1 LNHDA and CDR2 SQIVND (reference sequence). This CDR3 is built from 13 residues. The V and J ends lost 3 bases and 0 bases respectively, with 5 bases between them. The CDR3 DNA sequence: TGTGCCAGTAGTATTTCCGCTAACTATGGCTACACCTTC. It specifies CASSISANYGYTF.

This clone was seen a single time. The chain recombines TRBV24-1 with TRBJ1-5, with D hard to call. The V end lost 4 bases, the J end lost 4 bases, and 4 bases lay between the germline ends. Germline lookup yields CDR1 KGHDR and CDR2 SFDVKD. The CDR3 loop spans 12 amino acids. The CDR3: CATSEPNQPQHF. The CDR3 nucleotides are TGTGCCACCAGTGAACCTAATCAGCCCCAGCATTTT.

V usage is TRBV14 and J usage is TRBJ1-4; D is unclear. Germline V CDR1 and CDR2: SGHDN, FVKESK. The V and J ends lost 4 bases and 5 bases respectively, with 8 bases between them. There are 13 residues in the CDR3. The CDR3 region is CASSRYGNEKLFF. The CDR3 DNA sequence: TGTGCCAGCAGCCGATACGGCAATGAAAAACTGTTTTTT. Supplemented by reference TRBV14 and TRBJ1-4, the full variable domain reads EAGVTQFPSHSVIEKGQTVTLRCDPISGHDNLYWYRRVMGKEIKFLLHFVKESKQDESGMPNNRFLAERTGGTYSTLKVQPAELEDSGVYFCASSRYGNEKLFFGSGTQLSVL.

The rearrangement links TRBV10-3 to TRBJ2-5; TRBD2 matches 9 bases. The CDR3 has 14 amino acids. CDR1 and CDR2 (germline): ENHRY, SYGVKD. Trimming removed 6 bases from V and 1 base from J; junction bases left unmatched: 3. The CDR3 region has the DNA TGTGCCATCAGCCCGACTAGCGGCCAAGAGACCCAGTACTTC. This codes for CAISPTSGQETQYF.

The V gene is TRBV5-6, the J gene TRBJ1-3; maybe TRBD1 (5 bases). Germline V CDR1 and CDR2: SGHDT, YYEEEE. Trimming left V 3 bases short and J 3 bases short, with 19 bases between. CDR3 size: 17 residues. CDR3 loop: CASSYRRVGARGNTIYF. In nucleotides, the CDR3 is TGTGCCAGCAGCTACAGGAGGGTAGGGGCCCGTGGAAACACCATATATTTT.

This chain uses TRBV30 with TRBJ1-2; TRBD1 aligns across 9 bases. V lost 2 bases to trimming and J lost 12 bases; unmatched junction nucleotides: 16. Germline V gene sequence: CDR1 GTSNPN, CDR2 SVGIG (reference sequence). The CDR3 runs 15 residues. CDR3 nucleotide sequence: TGTGCCTGGAGTCCGACCGGGACAGGGAGGTGGATTCACACCTTC. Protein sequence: CAWSPTGTGRWIHTF. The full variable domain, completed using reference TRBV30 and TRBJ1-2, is SQTIHQWPATLVQPVGSPLSLECTVEGTSNPNLYWYRQAAGRGLQLLFYSVGIGQISSEVPQNLSASRPQDRQFILSSKKLLLSDSGFYLCAWSPTGTGRWIHTFGSGTRLTVV.

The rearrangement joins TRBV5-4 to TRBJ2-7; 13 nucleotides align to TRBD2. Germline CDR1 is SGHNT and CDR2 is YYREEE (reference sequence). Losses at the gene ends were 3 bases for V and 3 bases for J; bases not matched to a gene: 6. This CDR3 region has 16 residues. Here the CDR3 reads CASSYGLAGERYEQYF. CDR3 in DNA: TGTGCCAGCAGCTATGGACTAGCGGGGGAGCGCTACGAGCAGTACTTC.

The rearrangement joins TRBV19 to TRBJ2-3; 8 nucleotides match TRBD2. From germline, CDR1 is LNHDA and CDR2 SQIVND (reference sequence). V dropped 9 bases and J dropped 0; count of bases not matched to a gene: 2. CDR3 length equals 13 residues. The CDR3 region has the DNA TGTGCCAGCGGGAGGGGCAGCACAGATACGCAGTATTTT. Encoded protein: CASGRGSTDTQYF.